The rows below give T cell receptor beta chains drawn from one sample of a study of blood T cell repertoires in COVID-19. Using immunoSEQ multiplex PCR, the repertoire was profiled, and TCRdb retains in-frame clones only, with some absent. This table has roughly 100,000 clones, just under 85% appearing once. Material for sequencing was peripheral blood. The receptors stem from a woman aged 80 or over with active or convalescent COVID-19. The CDR3 runs from the conserved cysteine through the conserved F or W. D genes are given only for firm matches. Size tells how often a clone was seen (once, few, many) or the class of an expanded clone, and some rows leave it out.

>.|TRBV19|TRBJ1-6|15|.
TGTGCCAGTAGTACCCCAGGGGATTATAATTCACCCCTCCACTTT
CASSTPGDYNSPLHF
>.|TRBV6-1|TRBJ2-7|12|.
TGTGCCAGCAGTGAAAGTTTGGACTACGTCGACTTC
CASSESLDYVDF
>.|TRBV12-3/TRBV12-4|TRBJ2-2|13|.
TGTGCCAGCAGTTTCGGGGGCACCGGGGAGCTGTTTTTT
CASSFGGTGELFF
>.|TRBV14|TRBJ1-4|16|.
TGTGCCAGCAGCCAAGATCATCTGGAGGTGGATGAAAAACTGTTTTTT
CASSQDHLEVDEKLFF
>.|TRBV28|TRBJ1-5|16|.
TGTGCCAGCAAGGGTTCCACACAGGTTAGCAATCAGCCCCAGCATTTT
CASKGSTQVSNQPQHF
>.|TRBV28|TRBJ1-3|14|.
TGTGCCAGCAGTTGGGGAGGCTCTGGAAACACCATATATTTT
CASSWGGSGNTIYF
>TRBD1|TRBV15|TRBJ1-4|16|once
TGTGCCACCAGCAGAGGCCGGGACAGGGAGTATGAAAAACTGTTTTTT
CATSRGRDREYEKLFF
>.|TRBV19|TRBJ1-5|15|once
TGTGCCAGTAGTGATGGACAGTACACTAATCAGCCCCAGCATTTT
CASSDGQYTNQPQHF
>.|TRBV30|TRBJ1-1|15|.
TGTGCCTGGAGTGTATCGGTAGTCATGAACACTGAAGCTTTCTTT
CAWSVSVVMNTEAFF
>.|TRBV7-3|TRBJ2-2|12|.
TGTGCCAGCAGCCAAGGGGCCGGGGAGCTGTTTTTT
CASSQGAGELFF
>TRBD2|TRBV10-3|TRBJ2-5|14|.
TGTGCCATCAGGCCCTCTAGCGGGGTTGAGACCCAGTACTTC
CAIRPSSGVETQYF
>.|TRBV6-5|TRBJ1-6|15|.
TGTGCCAGCAGAGCCGGAGGGAGGTATAATTCACCCCTCCACTTT
CASRAGGRYNSPLHF
>.|TRBV29-1|TRBJ2-7|14|.
TGCAGCGTCCTGGGGGGAAAGGGGCTAGACGAGCAGTACTTC
CSVLGGKGLDEQYF
>.|TRBV27|TRBJ1-5|14|few
TGTGCCAGCAGTTTATCTACAGGGTATCAGCCCCAGCATTTT
CASSLSTGYQPQHF
>.|TRBV15|TRBJ1-5|12|.
TGTGCCACCAGCAGGCAGGATCAGCCCCAGCATTTT
CATSRQDQPQHF
>.|TRBV5-1|TRBJ1-5|13|.
TGCGCCAGCTCCGCGGGGGACAATCAGCCCCAGCATTTT
CASSAGDNQPQHF
>TRBD1|TRBV29-1|TRBJ1-2|15|.
TGCAGCGTTCCTGCAGTCAAGCAGGGGGCAAATGGCTACACCTTC
CSVPAVKQGANGYTF
>.|TRBV21-1|TRBJ1-1|17|.
TGTGCCAGCAGCAAAGGTCGGGACAGGGGATTGGGTACTGAAGCTTTCTTT
CASSKGRDRGLGTEAFF
>TRBD2|TRBV6-1|TRBJ2-4|14|.
TGTGCCAGCAGTGAATCGGGGGGGCAAAGCATTCAGTACTTC
CASSESGGQSIQYF
>TRBD2|TRBV28|TRBJ2-7|13|.
TGTGCCAGCATGGTTGCGGGGGGCTACGAGCAGTACTTC
CASMVAGGYEQYF
>TRBD2|TRBV5-8|TRBJ2-7|15|.
TGTGCCAGCAGCTCGTACAAAAGCGGGACCTACGAGCAGTACTTC
CASSSYKSGTYEQYF
>TRBD2|TRBV6-5|TRBJ2-5|14|.
TGTGCCAGCAGTAATATCCGGGAGGGAGAGACCCAGTACTTC
CASSNIREGETQYF
>.|TRBV5-4|TRBJ1-2|14|few
TGTGCCAGCAGCTTGCTTCGCGCCAACTATGGCTACACCTTC
CASSLLRANYGYTF
>TRBD1|TRBV24-1|TRBJ1-2|15|.
TGTGCCACCAGTGAAGCCAGACAGGGGGCGGGTGGCTACACCTTC
CATSEARQGAGGYTF
>.|TRBV25-1|TRBJ1-4|15|.
TGTGCCAGCAGGGACGAGGGCTGGGCTAATGAAAAACTGTTTTTT
CASRDEGWANEKLFF
>TRBD1|TRBV30|TRBJ1-2|14|.
TGTGCCTGGAGTCCGACAGGGCCCTTGTATGGCTACACCTTC
CAWSPTGPLYGYTF
>TRBD1|TRBV28|TRBJ1-5|15|.
TGTGCCAGCAGGAGAGGGGGCTTCATAAATCAGCCCCAGCATTTT
CASRRGGFINQPQHF
>.|TRBV7-9|TRBJ2-3|13|.
TGTGCCAGCAGCCCCCCTGCGTCAGATACGCAGTATTTT
CASSPPASDTQYF
>TRBD2|TRBV2|TRBJ2-2|14|.
TGTGCCAGCAGTGTCGGGGGGAGTGCCGGGGAGCTGTTTTTT
CASSVGGSAGELFF
>.|TRBV7-3|TRBJ1-1|14|.
TGTGCCAGCAGCTTGGGGCACTCGAACACTGAAGCTTTCTTT
CASSLGHSNTEAFF
>TRBD1|TRBV5-1|TRBJ2-7|13|few
TGCGCCAGCAGCGGACAGACAGGGGACGAGCAGTACTTC
CASSGQTGDEQYF
>.|TRBV19|TRBJ1-5|16|.
TGTGCCAGTAGTATATCGGGCAGGGGCATCAATCAGCCCCAGCATTTT
CASSISGRGINQPQHF
>.|TRBV3-1/TRBV3-2|TRBJ1-4|16|.
TGTGCCAGCAGCCCCATCCCGGGGTCTCGTAAAGTCGGACTGTTTTTT
CASSPIPGSRKVGLFF
>.|TRBV19|TRBJ1-1|15|.
TGTGCCAGTAGAAACCAGGGGATGGGGGCGACTGAAGCTTTCTTT
CASRNQGMGATEAFF
>.|TRBV5-4|TRBJ1-2|17|.
TGTGCCAGCAGCCAATACGAACGGACACCAACTAACTATGGCTACACCTTC
CASSQYERTPTNYGYTF
>TRBD1|TRBV27|TRBJ1-1|18|.
TGTGCCAGCAGCCGGCAAACCGGGACAGTTGGGGTGAACACTGAAGCTTTCTTT
CASSRQTGTVGVNTEAFF
>.|TRBV18|TRBJ2-7|16|.
TGTGCCAGCTCACCGCCAGGACAGAGGCGCTCCTACGAGCAGTACTTC
CASSPPGQRRSYEQYF
>.|TRBV27|TRBJ1-2|14|.
TGTGCCAGCAGTTCCGCGTCCTACAGCTATGGCTACACCTTC
CASSSASYSYGYTF
>TRBD1|TRBV5-4|TRBJ1-5|15|.
TGTGCCAGCAGCTTGGCGGGGACAGTAGCTCAGCCCCAGCATTTT
CASSLAGTVAQPQHF
>.|TRBV24-1|TRBJ1-2|12|.
TGTGCCACCAGTGACAGGGAGGCTGGCTACACCTTC
CATSDREAGYTF
>.|TRBV5-5|TRBJ1-1|17|.
TGTGCCAGCAGCTTGGATCTCGCGGGGAACTGGAACACTGAAGCTTTCTTT
CASSLDLAGNWNTEAFF
>TRBD2|TRBV5-4|TRBJ2-2|16|.
TGTGCCAGCAGCTTTGACGTAGCGGGGGGAACCGGGGAGCTGTTTTTT
CASSFDVAGGTGELFF
>.|TRBV6-2/TRBV6-3|TRBJ1-1|16|.
TGTGCCAGCAGTTACAAACAAGGACAGCCGAACACTGAAGCTTTCTTT
CASSYKQGQPNTEAFF
>.|TRBV5-1|TRBJ2-3|13|.
TGCGCCAGCATGGTGGGCGGCACAGATACGCAGTATTTT
CASMVGGTDTQYF
>TRBD2|TRBV24-1|TRBJ2-3|14|few
TGTGCCACCAGCGGGACTAGGGACACAGATACGCAGTATTTT
CATSGTRDTDTQYF
>.|TRBV18|TRBJ1-2|14|.
TGTGCCAGCTCACCACCGTCAGGGTTCTATGGCTACACCTTC
CASSPPSGFYGYTF
>.|TRBV4-1|TRBJ2-5|15|once
TGCGCCAGCAGCCAAGTTGGGCAGGCGGGTGAGACCCAGTACTTC
CASSQVGQAGETQYF
>.|TRBV14|TRBJ1-2|19|.
TGTGCCAGCAGCCAGGACGTCCGCGTTACAGGGAGTCATCCCTATGGCTACACCTTC
CASSQDVRVTGSHPYGYTF